The subject of this entry is one TCR beta chain. This specimen belongs to a study of cytomegalovirus exposure and HLA in healthy donors. The PCR was carried out with 60 Vbeta primers and 13 Jbeta primers. TCRdb keeps only in-frame clones here, not all; method: immunoSEQ multiplex PCR. Of around 100,000 clones listed, around 71% are singletons. Germline V gene lookup returns CDR1 MNHEY and CDR2 SVGAGI. V lost 5 bases, J lost 4 bases, and 17 bases lay in between. This CDR3 has 15 residues. The rearrangement joins TRBV6-5 to TRBJ1-1, with D perhaps TRBD1 (5 bases). The specimen sequenced was PBMCs. This sequence originates from a man aged 25-45 years in good health and CMV-seronegative. The CDR3 region is CASSRKPGNPTEAFF. The CDR3 DNA follows: TGTGCCAGCAGTCGGAAACCAGGGAATCCCACTGAAGCTTTCTTT.